This TCR beta chain was documented in a study of T cell changes during pregnancy in multiple sclerosis. The protocol was immunoSEQ multiplex PCR, while the TCRdb copy is restricted to in-frame clones and leaves out a portion. In the table there are roughly 53,000 clones, about nine tenths of which are singletons. The CDR3 is 14 amino acids. Trimming took off 6 bases at V and 1 base at J, with 10 bases between the two ends. Per germline, CDR1 MNHEY and CDR2 SMNVEV (reference sequence). This specimen consisted of CD8+ T cells from peripheral blood mononuclear cells, obtained before pregnancy. This chain links TRBV27 with TRBJ1-5, with a weak D call TRBD1 (5 bases). The clonotype was recovered from a female donor with multiple sclerosis, enrolled in a pregnancy study. In DNA, the CDR3 is TGTGCCAGCAGGCAGGGACTCAGCAATCAGCCCCAGCATTTT. This codes for CASRQGLSNQPQHF.